This TCR beta chain was profiled in a study of relationships among human T cell subsets. CDR1 GTSNPN and CDR2 SVGIG come from the germline V gene (reference sequence). The length of the CDR3 is 14 residues. Trimming took off 5 bases at V and 1 base at J, with 12 bases between the two ends. Semiquantitative ARM-PCR amplified T cell receptor alpha and beta CDR3 regions from mRNA. In ARM-PCR, communal superprimers followed tagged nested gene-specific primers for exponential amplification. TCRdb passed the multiplex PCR reads through MiXCR, listing each CDR3 protein once. The table includes 2,500 to 3,000 distinct CDR3 sequences, approximately 80% detected once.

This TCR was sampled from a man aged 40-50 years in good health. Sequenced sample: total T cells sorted from blood. This rearrangement joins TRBV30 to TRBJ2-1, with unresolved D. The CDR3 loop is CAWQYGGSYNEQFF. CDR3 nucleotide sequence: TGTGCCTGGCAGTATGGCGGATCCTACAATGAGCAGTTCTTC.